What follows are 12 T cell receptor beta chains derived from one specimen sequenced in a study of prognosis after radiotherapy for stage I lung cancer (dated by TCRdb to the early 2020s). The sequencer was an Illumina HiSeq 3000. Two rounds of multiplex PCR on genomic DNA were used to amplify the TCR beta CDR3 region. In the first round of PCR, primers specific to each TRBV and TRBJ gene were used, and the primer sequences are filed in Chinese patent CN105087789A. TCRdb itself trimmed the public reads at Q25 with fastp, ran MiXCR and retained productive beta chains. For every CDR3 protein sequence, its rows merge into one entry that carries the most common genes and DNA. For this sample the table gives about 35,000 distinct CDR3 sequences, of which around 30% were detected only once. The ten largest make up around 29% of the sample. The sample consisted of PBMCs, taken before or after stereotactic body radiation therapy (not recorded which). The source is a donor at least 50 years old with non-small cell lung cancer.

The chain employs TRBV20-1 and TRBJ1-3; possible D gene TRBD1, 6 bases. Germline V gene sequence: CDR1 DFQATT, CDR2 SNEGSKA (reference sequence). The V end lost 4 bases, the J end lost 4 bases, and 8 bases lay between the germline ends. The CDR3 totals 12 residues. CDR3 nucleotide sequence: TGCAGTGCTAACAGGGACGGAAACACCATATATTTT. Amino acid sequence: CSANRDGNTIYF.

This clonotype came up many times. The chain combines TRBV12-3 or TRBV12-4 with TRBJ1-5, with 8 bases fitting TRBD1. The CDR3 length is 14 residues. The trim removed 8 bases at V and 2 bases at J, leaving 5 bases unmatched. The CDR3 reads CASAGQVGNQPQHF. CDR3 in DNA: TGTGCCAGCGCGGGACAGGTCGGCAATCAGCCCCAGCATTTT.

Ten or more counts support this clonotype. The gene calls are TRBV29-1 and TRBJ2-7, with 7 bases fitting TRBD1. Germline loops: CDR1 SQVTM, CDR2 ANQGSEA. V lost 4 bases to trimming and J lost 3 bases; unmatched junction nucleotides: 21. This CDR3 spans 18 amino acids. The CDR3 DNA reads as TGCAGCGTTGGTGTTTTGGGACAGAGTCACAGGTTGGGCTACGAGCAGTACTTC. Translation gives CSVGVLGQSHRLGYEQYF.

This clonotype came up many times. The chain links TRBV6-4 to TRBJ2-2; no clear D. This CDR3 has 13 amino acids. CDR1 and CDR2 (germline): MRHNA, SNTAGT. The germline V and J ends were trimmed by 10 bases and 0 bases, with 9 bases remaining between them. CDR3 protein: CATINANTGELFF. CDR3 bases: TGTGCCACCATTAACGCGAACACCGGGGAGCTGTTTTTT.

Many counts were recorded for this clonotype. V is TRBV20-1 and J is TRBJ2-2; D remains ambiguous. The germline V and J ends were trimmed by 0 bases and 1 base, with 9 bases remaining between them. Germline CDR1 and CDR2: DFQATT and SNEGSKA (reference sequence). The CDR3 sequence is 15 residues long. The CDR3 is CSARDRRMNTGELFF. CDR3 coding DNA: TGCAGTGCTAGAGATCGGCGGATGAACACCGGGGAGCTGTTTTTT.

Comment on this clonotype: Because the CDR3 is missing its conserved closing phenylalanine or tryptophan, this is likely a read error. No DNA is shown, since the ends of the CDR3 on it are uncertain; the CDR3 is the one TCRdb lists. The chain couples TRBV7-2 to TRBJ2-1; the table's D call, TRBD2, was not checked against the DNA. Germline V gene data show CDR1 as SGHTA and CDR2 as FQGNSA. The CDR3 totals 14 residues, both ends included. CDR3: CASSSWTSGGALSV.

The gene calls are TRBV20-1 and TRBJ2-3; tentatively, D is TRBD2 (5 bases). The germline V gene encodes CDR1 DFQATT and CDR2 SNEGSKA (reference sequence). Trimming took 3 bases from V and 2 from J, leaving 21 bases between them. The CDR3 has 17 amino acids. CDR3 region: CSARVPLTIGFTDTQYF. The CDR3 nucleotides read TGCAGTGCTAGGGTGCCTTTGACTATCGGGTTCACAGATACGCAGTATTTT.

There are many counts of this clonotype. CDR3 region: CASSLDGYEQYF. CDR3 in DNA: TGCGCCAGCAGCTTGGACGGCTACGAGCAGTACTTC. The rearrangement uses TRBV5-1 and TRBJ2-7, with D unresolved. Germline V gives CDR1 SGHRS, CDR2 YFSETQ. V lost 0 bases, J lost 3 bases, and 4 bases lay in between. The CDR3 runs 12 residues.

This clonotype occurred once. The junction departs from germline at one end; a sequencing error may be responsible. The V call is TRBV6-5, the J call TRBJ2-7; 8 bases fit TRBD1. The CDR3 consists of 15 residues. The germline V gene encodes CDR1 MNHEY and CDR2 SVGAGI. The CDR3, as DNA: TGTGCCAGCAGTTCCTGGACAGGGAGCTCCTACCAGCAGTACTTC. As protein: CASSSWTGSSYQQYF.

Comments on this clonotype: Just one base apart from a much larger clone, this may be a read error. The J gene is TRBJ2-3, the V gene TRBV5-4; 10 bases agree with TRBD2. Losses at the gene ends were 2 bases for V and 3 bases for J; bases not matched to a gene: 6. This CDR3 spans 16 amino acids. CDR1 and CDR2 from the germline V gene are SGHNT and YYREEE (reference sequence). In nucleotides, the CDR3 is TGTGCCAGCAGCTTCGGGGTACTAGCGGGGACAGATACGCAGTATTTT. The encoded protein is CASSFGVLAGTDTQYF. Based on the CDR3 plus reference TRBV5-4 and TRBJ2-3, the full variable domain is ETGVTQSPTHLIKTRGQQVTLRCSSQSGHNTVSWYQQALGQGPQFIFQYYREEENGRGNFPPRFSGLQFPNYSSELNVNALELDDSALYLCASSFGVLAGTDTQYFGPGTRLTVL.

This clonotype was observed at least ten times. The V and J genes are TRBV9 and TRBJ1-1; a weak D match, TRBD1 (5 bases). Germline assignment: CDR1 SGDLS and CDR2 YYNGEE. V was clipped by 3 bases and J by 4 bases, with 16 bases between them. The CDR3 sequence is 15 residues long. In nucleotides, the CDR3 is TGTGCCAGCAGCGGATCGACAGTCCCGGGCACTGAAGCTTTCTTT. Translating it yields CASSGSTVPGTEAFF.

This chain joins TRBV20-1 and TRBJ2-1, with D tentatively TRBD1 (5 bases). Trimming cost V 5 bases and J 0 bases, with 11 bases left between them. CDR3 length: 14 amino acids. The V gene's germline CDR1 is DFQATT and CDR2 SNEGSKA (reference sequence). The CDR3: CSALTESSYNEQFF. DNA for the CDR3: TGCAGTGCTCTGACAGAGAGCTCCTACAATGAGCAGTTCTTC.